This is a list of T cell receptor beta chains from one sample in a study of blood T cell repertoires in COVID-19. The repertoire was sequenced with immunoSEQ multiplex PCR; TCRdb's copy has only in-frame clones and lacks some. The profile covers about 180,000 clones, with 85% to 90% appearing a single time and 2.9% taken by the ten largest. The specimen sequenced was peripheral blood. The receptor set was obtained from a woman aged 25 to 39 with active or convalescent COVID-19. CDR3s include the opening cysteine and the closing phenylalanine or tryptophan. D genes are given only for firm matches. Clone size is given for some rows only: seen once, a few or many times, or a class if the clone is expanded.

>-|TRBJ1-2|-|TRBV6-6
TGTGCCAGCAGGGACCAACAGGGTGGCCTCTATGGCTACACCTTC
CASRDQQGGLYGYTF
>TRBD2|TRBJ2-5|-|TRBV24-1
TGTGCCACCAGTGAGGCTAGCGGGACGGCCGGGGACCAGTACTTC
CATSEASGTAGDQYF
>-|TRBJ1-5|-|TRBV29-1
TGCAGCCAAAAGTGGCGGAGCAATCAGCCCCAGCATTTT
CSQKWRSNQPQHF
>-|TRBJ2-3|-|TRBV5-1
TGCGCCAGCAGCTTGGCGGCAGGGAAAGATACGCAGTATTTT
CASSLAAGKDTQYF
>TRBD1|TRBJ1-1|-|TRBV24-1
TGTGCCACCAGTGACTCCGGACAGGGTGAAGCTTTCTTT
CATSDSGQGEAFF
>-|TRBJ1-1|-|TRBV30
TGTGCCTGGAGTGCAGTCACTGAAGCTTTCTTT
CAWSAVTEAFF
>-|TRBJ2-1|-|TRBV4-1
TGCGCCAGCAACCAGCCAGGCTCCTACAATGAGCAGTTCTTC
CASNQPGSYNEQFF
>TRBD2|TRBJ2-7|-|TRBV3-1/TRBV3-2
TGTGCCAGCAGTTTGGCGGGGCGGGAGGGGGTCTACGAGCAGTACTTC
CASSLAGREGVYEQYF
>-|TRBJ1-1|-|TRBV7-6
TGTGCCAGCAGCTTATATGCTGAAGCTTTCTTT
CASSLYAEAFF
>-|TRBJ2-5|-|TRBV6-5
TGTGCCAGCAGTTCTGGACAGTACCAAGAGACCCAGTACTTC
CASSSGQYQETQYF
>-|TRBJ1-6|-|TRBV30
TGTGCCTGGCAGGGGCCGAGCTCCTATAATTCACCCCTCCACTTT
CAWQGPSSYNSPLHF
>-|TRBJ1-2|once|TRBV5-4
TGTGCCAGCACTCCGGGGGGGCAGATGTATAACTATGGCTACACCTTC
CASTPGGQMYNYGYTF
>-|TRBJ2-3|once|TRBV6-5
TGTGCCAGCAGCCGGACAAGCACAGATACGCAGTATTTT
CASSRTSTDTQYF
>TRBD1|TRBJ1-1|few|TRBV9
TGTGCCAGCAGCGACCGGGACAGCCTTTGGACTGAAGCTTTCTTT
CASSDRDSLWTEAFF
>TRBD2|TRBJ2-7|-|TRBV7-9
TGTGCCAGCAGCGACGGACTAGACTTAAGGAGCTCCTACGAGCAGTACTTC
CASSDGLDLRSSYEQYF
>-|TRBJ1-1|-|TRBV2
TGTGCCAGCAGAGGAGAGGGCATGGTTGGCACTGAAGCTTTCTTT
CASRGEGMVGTEAFF
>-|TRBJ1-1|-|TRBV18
TGTGCCAGCTCGTCGTCCTATATAACTGAAGCTTTCTTT
CASSSSYITEAFF
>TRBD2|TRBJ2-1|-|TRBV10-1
TGCGCCAGCAGGCCGGGACTAGCGACAACTGAGCAGTTCTTC
CASRPGLATTEQFF